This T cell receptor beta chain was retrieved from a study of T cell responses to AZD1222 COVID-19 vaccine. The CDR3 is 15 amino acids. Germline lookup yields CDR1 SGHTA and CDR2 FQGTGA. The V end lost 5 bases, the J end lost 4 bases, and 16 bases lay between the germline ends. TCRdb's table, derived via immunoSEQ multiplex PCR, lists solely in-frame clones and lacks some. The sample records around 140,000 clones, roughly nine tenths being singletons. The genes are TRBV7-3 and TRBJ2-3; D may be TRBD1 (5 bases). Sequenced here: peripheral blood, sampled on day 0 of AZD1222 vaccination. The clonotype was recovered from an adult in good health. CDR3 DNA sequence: TGTGCCAGCAGCCTGCGGCCCAGGGTTGCAGATACGCAGTATTTT. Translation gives CASSLRPRVADTQYF.